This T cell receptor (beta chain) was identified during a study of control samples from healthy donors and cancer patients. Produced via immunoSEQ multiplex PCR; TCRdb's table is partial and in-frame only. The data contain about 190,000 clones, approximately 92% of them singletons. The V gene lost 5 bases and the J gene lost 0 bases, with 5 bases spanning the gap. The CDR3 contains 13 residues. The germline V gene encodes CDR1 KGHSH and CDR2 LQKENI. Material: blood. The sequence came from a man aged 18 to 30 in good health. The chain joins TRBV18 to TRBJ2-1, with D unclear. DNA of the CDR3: TGTGCCAGCTCATCTAGCTCCTACAATGAGCAGTTCTTC. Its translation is CASSSSSYNEQFF. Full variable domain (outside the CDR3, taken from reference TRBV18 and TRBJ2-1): NAGVMQNPRHLVRRRGQEARLRCSPMKGHSHVYWYRQLPEEGLKFMVYLQKENIIDESGMPKERFSAEFPKEGPSILRIQQVVRGDSAAYFCASSSSSYNEQFFGPGTRLTVL.